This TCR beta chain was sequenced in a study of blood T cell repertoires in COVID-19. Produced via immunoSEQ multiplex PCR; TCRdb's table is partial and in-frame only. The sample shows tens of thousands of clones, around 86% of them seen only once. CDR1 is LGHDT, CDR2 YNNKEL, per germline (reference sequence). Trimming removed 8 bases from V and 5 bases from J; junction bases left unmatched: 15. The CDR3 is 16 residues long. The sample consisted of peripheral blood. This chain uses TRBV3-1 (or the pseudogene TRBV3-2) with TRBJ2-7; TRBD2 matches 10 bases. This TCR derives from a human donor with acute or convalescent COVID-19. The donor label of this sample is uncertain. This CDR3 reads CASGFGLAGVTHEQYF. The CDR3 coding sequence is TGTGCCAGCGGCTTTGGTCTAGCGGGAGTTACCCACGAGCAGTACTTC.